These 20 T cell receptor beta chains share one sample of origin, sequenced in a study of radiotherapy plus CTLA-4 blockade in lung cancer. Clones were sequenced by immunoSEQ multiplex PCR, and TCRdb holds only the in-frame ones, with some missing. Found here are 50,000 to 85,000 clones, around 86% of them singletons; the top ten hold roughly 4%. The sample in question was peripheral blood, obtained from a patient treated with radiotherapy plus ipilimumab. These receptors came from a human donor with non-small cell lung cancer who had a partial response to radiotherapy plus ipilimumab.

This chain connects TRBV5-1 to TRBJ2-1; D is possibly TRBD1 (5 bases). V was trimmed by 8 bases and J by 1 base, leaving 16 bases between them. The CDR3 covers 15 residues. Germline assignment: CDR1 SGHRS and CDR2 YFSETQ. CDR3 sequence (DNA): TGCGCCAGTGGGGCAATAGCCGGATCCTACAATGAGCAGTTCTTC. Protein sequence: CASGAIAGSYNEQFF.

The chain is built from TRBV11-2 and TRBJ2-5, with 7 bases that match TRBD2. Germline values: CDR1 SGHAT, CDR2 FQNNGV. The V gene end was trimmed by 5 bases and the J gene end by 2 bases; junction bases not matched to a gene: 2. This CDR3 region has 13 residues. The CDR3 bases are TGTGCCAGCAGCGTCGGGAGGCAAGAGACCCAGTACTTC. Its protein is CASSVGRQETQYF.

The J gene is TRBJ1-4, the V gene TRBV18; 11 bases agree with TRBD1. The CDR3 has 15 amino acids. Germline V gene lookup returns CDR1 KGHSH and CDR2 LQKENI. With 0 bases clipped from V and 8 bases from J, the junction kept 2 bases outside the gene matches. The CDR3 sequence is CASSPPGQGGEKLFF. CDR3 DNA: TGTGCCAGCTCACCACCGGGACAGGGGGGCGAAAAACTGTTTTTT.

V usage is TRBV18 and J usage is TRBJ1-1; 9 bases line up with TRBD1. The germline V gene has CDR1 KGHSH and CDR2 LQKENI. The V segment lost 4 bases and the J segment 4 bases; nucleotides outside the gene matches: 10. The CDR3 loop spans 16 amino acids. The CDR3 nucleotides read TGTGCCAGCTCACGAGGGACAGGGTTCTATCCCACTGAAGCTTTCTTT. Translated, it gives CASSRGTGFYPTEAFF. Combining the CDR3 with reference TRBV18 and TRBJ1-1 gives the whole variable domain NAGVMQNPRHLVRRRGQEARLRCSPMKGHSHVYWYRQLPEEGLKFMVYLQKENIIDESGMPKERFSAEFPKEGPSILRIQQVVRGDSAAYFCASSRGTGFYPTEAFFGQGTRLTVV.

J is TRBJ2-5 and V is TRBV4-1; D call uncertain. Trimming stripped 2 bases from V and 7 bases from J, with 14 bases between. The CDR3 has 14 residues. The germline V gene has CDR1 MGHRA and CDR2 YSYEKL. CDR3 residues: CASSQNTRTGTQYF. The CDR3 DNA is TGCGCCAGCAGCCAAAACACCCGAACGGGGACCCAGTACTTC.

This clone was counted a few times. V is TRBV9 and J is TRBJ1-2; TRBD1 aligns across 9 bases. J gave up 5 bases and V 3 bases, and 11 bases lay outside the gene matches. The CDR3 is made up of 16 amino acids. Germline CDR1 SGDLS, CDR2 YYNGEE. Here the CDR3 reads CASSALTPGTGYGYTF. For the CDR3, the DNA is TGTGCCAGCAGCGCCCTGACCCCCGGGACAGGGTATGGCTACACCTTC. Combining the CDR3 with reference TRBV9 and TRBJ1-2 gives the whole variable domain DSGVTQTPKHLITATGQRVTLRCSPRSGDLSVYWYQQSLDQGLQFLIQYYNGEERAKGNILERFSAQQFPDLHSELNLSSLELGDSALYFCASSALTPGTGYGYTFGSGTRLTVV.

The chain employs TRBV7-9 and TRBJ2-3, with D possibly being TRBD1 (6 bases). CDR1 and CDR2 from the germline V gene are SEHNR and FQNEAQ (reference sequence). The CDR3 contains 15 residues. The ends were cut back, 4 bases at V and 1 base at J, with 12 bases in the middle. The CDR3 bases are TGTGCCAGCAGCTACCTACAGGGAGGCACAGATACGCAGTATTTT. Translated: CASSYLQGGTDTQYF.

The CDR3 loop reads CASSLDQRGPYEQYF. CDR3 nucleotide sequence: TGTGCCAGCAGCTTAGATCAGCGGGGCCCCTACGAGCAGTACTTC. The rearrangement uses TRBV11-2 and TRBJ2-7; 7 bases fit TRBD2. CDR1 and CDR2 from the germline V gene are SGHAT and FQNNGV. This CDR3 is built from 15 residues. Germline trimming cut 0 bases from V and 2 bases from J; bases unmatched to any gene: 4.

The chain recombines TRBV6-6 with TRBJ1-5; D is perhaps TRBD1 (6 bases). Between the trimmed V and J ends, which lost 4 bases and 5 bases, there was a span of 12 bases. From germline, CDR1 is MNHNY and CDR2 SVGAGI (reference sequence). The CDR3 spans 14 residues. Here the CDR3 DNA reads TGTGCCAGCAGTTCCAACAGGGATCATCAGCCCCAGCATTTT. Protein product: CASSSNRDHQPQHF.

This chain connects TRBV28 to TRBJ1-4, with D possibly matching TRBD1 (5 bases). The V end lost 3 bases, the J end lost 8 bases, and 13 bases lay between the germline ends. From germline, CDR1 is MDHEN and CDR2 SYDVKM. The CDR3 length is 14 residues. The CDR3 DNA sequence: TGTGCCAGCAGTTTGGGGGGTGAGGGAGAAAAACTGTTTTTT. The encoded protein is CASSLGGEGEKLFF.

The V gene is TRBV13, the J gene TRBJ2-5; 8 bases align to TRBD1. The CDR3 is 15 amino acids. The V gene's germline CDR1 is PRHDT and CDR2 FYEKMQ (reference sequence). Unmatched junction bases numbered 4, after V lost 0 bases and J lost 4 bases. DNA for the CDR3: TGTGCCAGCAGCTTAGGGACAGGGGTTGTAGAGACCCAGTACTTC. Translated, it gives CASSLGTGVVETQYF.

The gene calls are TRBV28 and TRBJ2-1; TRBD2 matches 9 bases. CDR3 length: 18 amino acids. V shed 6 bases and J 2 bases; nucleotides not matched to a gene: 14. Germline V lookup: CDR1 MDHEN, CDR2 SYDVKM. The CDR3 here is CASSPSPPTSGAYNEQFF. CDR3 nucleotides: TGTGCCAGCAGCCCCAGCCCCCCGACTAGCGGTGCCTACAATGAGCAGTTCTTC.

The CDR3 coding sequence is TGCGCCAGCAGCCCGGACTATTTGTCCGGGGAGCTGTTTTTT. Amino acids: CASSPDYLSGELFF. V is TRBV5-1 and J is TRBJ2-2; D perhaps matches TRBD2 (6 bases). Germline V lookup: CDR1 SGHRS, CDR2 YFSETQ. With 4 bases removed from V and 6 bases from J, the gap between germline ends came to 13 bases. The CDR3 spans 14 residues.

CDR3 coding DNA: TGTGCCTGGAGTGGAGAGTACCAAGAGACCCAGTACTTC. Translating gives CAWSGEYQETQYF. V usage is TRBV30 and J usage is TRBJ2-5, with D uncertain. V lost 1 base and J 0 bases, leaving 6 bases between the germline ends. This CDR3 is built from 13 residues. Germline V gene lookup returns CDR1 GTSNPN and CDR2 SVGIG (reference sequence).

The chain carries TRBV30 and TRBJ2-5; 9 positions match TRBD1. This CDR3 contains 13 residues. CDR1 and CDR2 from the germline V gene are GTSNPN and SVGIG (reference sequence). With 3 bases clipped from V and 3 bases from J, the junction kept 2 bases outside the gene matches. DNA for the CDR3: TGTGCCTGGAGCTGGACAGGGGAAGAGACCCAGTACTTC. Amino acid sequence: CAWSWTGEETQYF. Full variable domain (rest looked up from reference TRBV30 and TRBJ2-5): SQTIHQWPATLVQPVGSPLSLECTVEGTSNPNLYWYRQAAGRGLQLLFYSVGIGQISSEVPQNLSASRPQDRQFILSSKKLLLSDSGFYLCAWSWTGEETQYFGPGTRLLVL.

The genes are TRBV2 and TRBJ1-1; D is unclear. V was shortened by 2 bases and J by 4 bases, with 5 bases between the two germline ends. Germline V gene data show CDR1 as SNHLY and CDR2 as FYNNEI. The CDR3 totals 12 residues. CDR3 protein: CASSEQSTEAFF. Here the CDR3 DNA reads TGTGCCAGCAGTGAACAGTCCACTGAAGCTTTCTTT.

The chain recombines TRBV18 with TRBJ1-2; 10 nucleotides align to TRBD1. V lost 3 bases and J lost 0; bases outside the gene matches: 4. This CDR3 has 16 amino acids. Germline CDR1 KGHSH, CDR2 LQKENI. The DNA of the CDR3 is TGTGCCAGCTCACCGGGACAGGGGAAAGCTAACTATGGCTACACCTTC. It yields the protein CASSPGQGKANYGYTF.

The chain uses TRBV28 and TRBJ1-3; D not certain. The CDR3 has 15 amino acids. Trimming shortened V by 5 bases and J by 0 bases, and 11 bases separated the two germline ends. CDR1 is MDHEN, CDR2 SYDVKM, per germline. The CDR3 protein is CASSPPGRSGNTIYF. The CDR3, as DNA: TGTGCCAGCAGTCCCCCTGGCCGCTCTGGAAACACCATATATTTT.

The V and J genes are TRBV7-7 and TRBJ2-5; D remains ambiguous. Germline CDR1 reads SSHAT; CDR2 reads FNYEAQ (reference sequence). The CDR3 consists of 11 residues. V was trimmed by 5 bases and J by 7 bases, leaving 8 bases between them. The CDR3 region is CASSGRGTQYF. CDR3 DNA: TGTGCCAGCAGCGGCAGAGGGACCCAGTACTTC.

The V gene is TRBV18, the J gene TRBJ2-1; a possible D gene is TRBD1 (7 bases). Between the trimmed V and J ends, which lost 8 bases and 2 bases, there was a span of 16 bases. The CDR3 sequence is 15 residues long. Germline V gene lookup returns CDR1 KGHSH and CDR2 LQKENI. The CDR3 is CASTRSGGTYNEQFF. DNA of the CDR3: TGTGCCAGCACCCGATCAGGGGGGACCTACAATGAGCAGTTCTTC. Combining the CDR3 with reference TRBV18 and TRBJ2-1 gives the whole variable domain NAGVMQNPRHLVRRRGQEARLRCSPMKGHSHVYWYRQLPEEGLKFMVYLQKENIIDESGMPKERFSAEFPKEGPSILRIQQVVRGDSAAYFCASTRSGGTYNEQFFGPGTRLTVL.